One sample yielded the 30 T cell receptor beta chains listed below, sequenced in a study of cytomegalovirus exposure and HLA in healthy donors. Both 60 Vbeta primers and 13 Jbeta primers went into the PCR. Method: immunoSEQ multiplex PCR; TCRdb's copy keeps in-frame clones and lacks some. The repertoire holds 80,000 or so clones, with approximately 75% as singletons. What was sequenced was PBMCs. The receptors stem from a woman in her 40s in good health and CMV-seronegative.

Here the CDR3 DNA reads TGCGCCAGCAGCCAAGTCAGGGAAGAGACCCAGTACTTC. Protein: CASSQVREETQYF. The V call is TRBV4-1, the J call TRBJ2-5; D perhaps matches TRBD1 (5 bases). The CDR3 is 13 residues long. From germline, CDR1 is MGHRA and CDR2 YSYEKL. Deletions cut 1 base from V and 3 bases from J, with 6 bases between.

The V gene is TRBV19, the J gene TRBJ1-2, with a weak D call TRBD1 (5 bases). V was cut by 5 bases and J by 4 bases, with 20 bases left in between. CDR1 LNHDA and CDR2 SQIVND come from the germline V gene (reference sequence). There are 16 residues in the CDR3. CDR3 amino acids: CASSARGGLGLYGYTF. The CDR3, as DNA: TGTGCCAGTAGTGCCCGGGGGGGTCTTGGGCTCTATGGCTACACCTTC.

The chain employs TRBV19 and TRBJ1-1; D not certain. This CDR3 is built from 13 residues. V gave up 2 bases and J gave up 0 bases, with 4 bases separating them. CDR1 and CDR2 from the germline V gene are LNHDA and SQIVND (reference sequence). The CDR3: CASSINMNTEAFF. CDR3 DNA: TGTGCCAGTAGTATAAATATGAACACTGAAGCTTTCTTT.

The CDR3 spells CASRQPSDQPQHF. CDR3 DNA: TGTGCCAGCAGACAGCCTTCGGATCAGCCCCAGCATTTT. The rearrangement uses TRBV6-8 and TRBJ1-5; no clear D gene. CDR1 and CDR2 from the germline V gene are MNHGY and SAAAGT. V was shortened by 6 bases and J by 5 bases, with 11 bases between the two germline ends. This CDR3 has 13 amino acids.

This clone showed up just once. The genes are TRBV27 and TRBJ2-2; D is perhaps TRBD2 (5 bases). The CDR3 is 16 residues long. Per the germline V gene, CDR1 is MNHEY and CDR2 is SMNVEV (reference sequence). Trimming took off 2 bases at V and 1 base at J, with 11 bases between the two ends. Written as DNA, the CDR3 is TGTGCCAGCAGTTTACAATCCGGGGTGAACACCGGGGAGCTGTTTTTT. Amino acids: CASSLQSGVNTGELFF.

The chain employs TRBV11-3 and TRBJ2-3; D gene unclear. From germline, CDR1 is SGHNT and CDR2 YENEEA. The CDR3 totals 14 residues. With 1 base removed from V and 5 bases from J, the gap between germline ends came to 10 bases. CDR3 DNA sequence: TGTGCCAGCAGCTTAGCCGCCGAGGTAGATACGCAGTATTTT. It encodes CASSLAAEVDTQYF.

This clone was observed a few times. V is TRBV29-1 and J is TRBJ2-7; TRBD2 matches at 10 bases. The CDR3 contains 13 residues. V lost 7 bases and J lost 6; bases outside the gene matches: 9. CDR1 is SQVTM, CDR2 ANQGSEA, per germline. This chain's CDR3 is CSALAGALSEQYF. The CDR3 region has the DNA TGCAGCGCCCTAGCGGGGGCCCTCAGCGAGCAGTACTTC.

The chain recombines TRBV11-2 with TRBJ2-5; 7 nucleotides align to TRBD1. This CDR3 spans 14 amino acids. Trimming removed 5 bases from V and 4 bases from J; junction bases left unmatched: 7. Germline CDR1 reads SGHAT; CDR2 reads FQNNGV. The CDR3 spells CASSLRQGAETQYF. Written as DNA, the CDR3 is TGTGCCAGCAGCCTTCGACAGGGAGCAGAGACCCAGTACTTC.

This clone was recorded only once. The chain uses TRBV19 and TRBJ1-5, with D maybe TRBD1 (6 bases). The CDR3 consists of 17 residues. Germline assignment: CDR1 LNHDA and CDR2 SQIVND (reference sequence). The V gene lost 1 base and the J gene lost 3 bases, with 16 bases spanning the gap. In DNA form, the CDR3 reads TGTGCCAGTAGTATAGTGGGGACAAGGAGATTCAATCAGCCCCAGCATTTT. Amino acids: CASSIVGTRRFNQPQHF.

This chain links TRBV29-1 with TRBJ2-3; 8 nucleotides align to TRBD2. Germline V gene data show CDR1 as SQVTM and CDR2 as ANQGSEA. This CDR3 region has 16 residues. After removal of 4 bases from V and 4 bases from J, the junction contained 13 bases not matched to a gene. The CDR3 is CSVGDGGGLGADTQYF. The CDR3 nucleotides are TGCAGCGTTGGGGACGGGGGGGGATTAGGAGCAGATACGCAGTATTTT.

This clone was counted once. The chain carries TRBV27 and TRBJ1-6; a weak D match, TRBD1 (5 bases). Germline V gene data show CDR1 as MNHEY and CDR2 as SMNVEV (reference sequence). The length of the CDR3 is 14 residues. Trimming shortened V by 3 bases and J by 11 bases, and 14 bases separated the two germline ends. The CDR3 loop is CASSFGQGGTPLHF. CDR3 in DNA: TGTGCCAGCAGTTTCGGGCAGGGAGGAACACCCCTCCACTTT.

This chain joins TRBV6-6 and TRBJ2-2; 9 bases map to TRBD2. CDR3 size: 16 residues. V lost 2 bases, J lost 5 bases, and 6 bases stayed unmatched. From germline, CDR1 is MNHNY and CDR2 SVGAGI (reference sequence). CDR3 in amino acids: CASSYPGGGETGELFF. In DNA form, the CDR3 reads TGTGCCAGCAGTTACCCCGGCGGGGGGGAGACCGGGGAGCTGTTTTTT.

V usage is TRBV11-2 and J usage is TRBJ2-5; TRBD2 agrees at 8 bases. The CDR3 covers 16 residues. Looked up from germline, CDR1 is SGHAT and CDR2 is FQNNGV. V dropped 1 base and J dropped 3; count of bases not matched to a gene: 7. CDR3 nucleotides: TGTGCCAGCAGCTTAGGGTTAGCGGGACGAAAAGAGACCCAGTACTTC. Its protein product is CASSLGLAGRKETQYF.

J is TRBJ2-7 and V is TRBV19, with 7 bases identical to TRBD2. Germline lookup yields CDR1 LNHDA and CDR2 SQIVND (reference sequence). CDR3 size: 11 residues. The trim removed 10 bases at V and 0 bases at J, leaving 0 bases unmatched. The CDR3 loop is CATSGSYEQYF. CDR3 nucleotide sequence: TGTGCCACTAGCGGCTCCTACGAGCAGTACTTC. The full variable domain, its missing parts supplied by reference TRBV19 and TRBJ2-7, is DGGITQSPKYLFRKEGQNVTLSCEQNLNHDAMYWYRQDPGQGLRLIYYSQIVNDFQKGDIAEGYSVSREKKESFPLTVTSAQKNPTAFYLCATSGSYEQYFGPGTRLTVT.

CDR3 coding DNA: TGCGCCAGCAGCTTATGGCCTAGCGGGAGTTCCGATGAGCAGTTCTTC. This sequence encodes CASSLWPSGSSDEQFF. The chain recombines TRBV5-1 with TRBJ2-1; 10 nucleotides match TRBD2. The CDR3 contains 16 residues. Germline trimming cut 2 bases from V and 8 bases from J; bases unmatched to any gene: 10. Germline CDR1 and CDR2: SGHRS and YFSETQ. Complete variable domain (other parts from reference TRBV5-1 and TRBJ2-1): KAGVTQTPRYLIKTRGQQVTLSCSPISGHRSVSWYQQTPGQGLQFLFEYFSETQRNKGNFPGRFSGRQFSNSRSEMNVSTLELGDSALYLCASSLWPSGSSDEQFFGPGTRLTVL.

This CDR3 is CASSPRGELKNIQYF. The CDR3, as DNA: TGTGCCAGCTCACCACGGGGGGAACTTAAAAACATTCAGTACTTC. J is TRBJ2-4 and V is TRBV18, with a possible D match to TRBD2 (6 bases). Trimming cost V 1 base and J 4 bases, with 11 bases left between them. Germline CDR1 KGHSH, CDR2 LQKENI. The CDR3 spans 15 residues. Drawing the rest from reference TRBV18 and TRBJ2-4, the complete variable domain is NAGVMQNPRHLVRRRGQEARLRCSPMKGHSHVYWYRQLPEEGLKFMVYLQKENIIDESGMPKERFSAEFPKEGPSILRIQQVVRGDSAAYFCASSPRGELKNIQYFGAGTRLSVL.

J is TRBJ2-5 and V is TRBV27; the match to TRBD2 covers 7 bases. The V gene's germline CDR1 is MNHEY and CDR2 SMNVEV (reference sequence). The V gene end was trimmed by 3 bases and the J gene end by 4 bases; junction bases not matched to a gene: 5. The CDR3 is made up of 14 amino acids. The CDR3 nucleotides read TGTGCCAGCAGTTTTAACTCGGGGGGAGAGACCCAGTACTTC. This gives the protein CASSFNSGGETQYF.

The CDR3 protein is CASSWGQQSTEAFF. DNA for the CDR3: TGCGCCAGCAGCTGGGGACAGCAATCCACTGAAGCTTTCTTT. The V and J genes are TRBV5-1 and TRBJ1-1, with 7 bases matching TRBD1. V was clipped by 3 bases and J by 4 bases; unmatched bases: 6. CDR3 size: 14 residues. Germline CDR1 and CDR2: SGHRS and YFSETQ. The full variable domain, its missing parts supplied by reference TRBV5-1 and TRBJ1-1, is KAGVTQTPRYLIKTRGQQVTLSCSPISGHRSVSWYQQTPGQGLQFLFEYFSETQRNKGNFPGRFSGRQFSNSRSEMNVSTLELGDSALYLCASSWGQQSTEAFFGQGTRLTVV.

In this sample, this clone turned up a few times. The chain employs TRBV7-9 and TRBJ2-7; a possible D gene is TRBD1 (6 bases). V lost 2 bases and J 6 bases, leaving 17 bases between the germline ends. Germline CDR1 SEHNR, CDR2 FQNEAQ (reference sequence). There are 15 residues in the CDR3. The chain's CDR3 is CASSLWAGDAPEQYF. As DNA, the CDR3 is TGTGCCAGCAGCTTATGGGCAGGGGACGCTCCCGAGCAGTACTTC.

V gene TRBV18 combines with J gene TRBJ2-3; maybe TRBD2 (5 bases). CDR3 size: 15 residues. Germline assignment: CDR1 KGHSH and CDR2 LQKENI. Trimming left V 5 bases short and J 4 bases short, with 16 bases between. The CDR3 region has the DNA TGTGCCAGCTCATTAGTGGGAGTTCGGTCAGATACGCAGTATTTT. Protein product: CASSLVGVRSDTQYF.

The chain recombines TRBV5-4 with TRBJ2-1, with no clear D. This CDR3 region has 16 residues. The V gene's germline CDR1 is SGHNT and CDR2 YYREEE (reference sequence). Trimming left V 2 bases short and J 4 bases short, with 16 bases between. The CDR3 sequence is CASSLPPAPGYNEQFF. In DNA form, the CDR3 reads TGTGCCAGCAGCTTACCCCCCGCTCCCGGTTACAATGAGCAGTTCTTC. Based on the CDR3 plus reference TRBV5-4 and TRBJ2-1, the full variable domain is ETGVTQSPTHLIKTRGQQVTLRCSSQSGHNTVSWYQQALGQGPQFIFQYYREEENGRGNFPPRFSGLQFPNYSSELNVNALELDDSALYLCASSLPPAPGYNEQFFGPGTRLTVL.

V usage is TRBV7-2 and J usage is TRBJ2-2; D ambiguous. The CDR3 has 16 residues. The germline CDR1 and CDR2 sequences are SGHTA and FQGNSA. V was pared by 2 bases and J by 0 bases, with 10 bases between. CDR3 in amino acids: CASSLTQTPNTGELFF. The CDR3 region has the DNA TGTGCCAGCAGCTTAACGCAAACTCCGAACACCGGGGAGCTGTTTTTT.

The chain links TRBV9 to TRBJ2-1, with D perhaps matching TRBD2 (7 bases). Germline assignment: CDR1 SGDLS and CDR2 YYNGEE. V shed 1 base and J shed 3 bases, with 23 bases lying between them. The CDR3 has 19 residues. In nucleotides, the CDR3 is TGTGCCAGCAGCGTACGCGGGGGCTCTGTCGGACTAGGCTACAATGAGCAGTTCTTC. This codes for CASSVRGGSVGLGYNEQFF.

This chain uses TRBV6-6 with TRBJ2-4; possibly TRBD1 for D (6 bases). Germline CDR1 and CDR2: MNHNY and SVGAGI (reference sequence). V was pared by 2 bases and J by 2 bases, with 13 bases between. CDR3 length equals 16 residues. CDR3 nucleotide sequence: TGTGCCAGCAGTTACCAGGGGCGCCACACCAAAAACATTCAGTACTTC. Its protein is CASSYQGRHTKNIQYF.

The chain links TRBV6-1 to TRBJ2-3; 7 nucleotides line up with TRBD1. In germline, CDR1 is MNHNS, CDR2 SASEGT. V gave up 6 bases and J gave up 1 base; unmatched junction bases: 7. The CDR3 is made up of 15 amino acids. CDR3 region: CASRVGTAGTDTQYF. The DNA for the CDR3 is TGTGCCAGCAGGGTTGGGACAGCCGGCACAGATACGCAGTATTTT.

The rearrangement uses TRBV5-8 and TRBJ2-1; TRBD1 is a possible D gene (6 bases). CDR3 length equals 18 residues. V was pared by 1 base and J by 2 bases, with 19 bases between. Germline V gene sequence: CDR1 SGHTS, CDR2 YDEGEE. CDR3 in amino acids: CASSLPGTGTRAYNEQFF. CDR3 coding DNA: TGTGCCAGCAGCTTGCCCGGTACCGGGACACGTGCCTACAATGAGCAGTTCTTC.

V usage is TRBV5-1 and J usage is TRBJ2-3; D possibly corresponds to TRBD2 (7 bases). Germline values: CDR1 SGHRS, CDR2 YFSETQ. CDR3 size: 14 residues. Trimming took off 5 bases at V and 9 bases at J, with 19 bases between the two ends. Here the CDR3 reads CASRGRGFGGTQYF. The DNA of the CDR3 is TGCGCCAGCAGAGGGAGGGGGTTCGGTGGGACGCAGTATTTT.

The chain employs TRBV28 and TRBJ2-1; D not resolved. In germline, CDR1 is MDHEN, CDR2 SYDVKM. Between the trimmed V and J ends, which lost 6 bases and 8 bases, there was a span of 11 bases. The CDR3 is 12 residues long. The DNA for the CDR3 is TGTGCCAGCAGCCTAGTCGTCTATGAGCAGTTCTTC. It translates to CASSLVVYEQFF.

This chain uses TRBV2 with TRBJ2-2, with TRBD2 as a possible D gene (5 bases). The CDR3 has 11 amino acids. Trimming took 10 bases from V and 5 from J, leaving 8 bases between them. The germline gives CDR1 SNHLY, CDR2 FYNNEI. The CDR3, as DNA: TGTGCCAACGGGGAAACCGGGGAGCTGTTTTTT. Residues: CANGETGELFF.

The CDR3 spells CASSHPRQGPADTQYF. The CDR3 DNA reads TGCGCCAGCAGCCACCCCCGACAGGGACCGGCGGATACGCAGTATTTT. This chain connects TRBV4-1 to TRBJ2-3; the match to TRBD1 covers 7 bases. Per germline, CDR1 MGHRA and CDR2 YSYEKL. Germline trimming cut 3 bases from V and 6 bases from J; bases unmatched to any gene: 12. CDR3 length equals 16 residues.